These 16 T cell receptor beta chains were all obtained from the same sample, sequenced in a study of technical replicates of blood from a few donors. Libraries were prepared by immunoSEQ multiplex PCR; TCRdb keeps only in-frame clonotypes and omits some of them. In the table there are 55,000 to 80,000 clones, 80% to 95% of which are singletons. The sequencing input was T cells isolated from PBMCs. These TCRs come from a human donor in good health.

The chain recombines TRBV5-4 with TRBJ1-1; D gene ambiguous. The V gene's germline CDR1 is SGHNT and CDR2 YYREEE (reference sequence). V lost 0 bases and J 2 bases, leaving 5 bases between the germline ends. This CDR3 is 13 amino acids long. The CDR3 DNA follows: TGTGCCAGCAGCTTGGCAGGAAACACTGAAGCTTTCTTT. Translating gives CASSLAGNTEAFF.

CDR3 DNA sequence: TGCGCCAGTGCCGGGGGCGAGCAGTACTTC. Translated: CASAGGEQYF. This chain joins TRBV10-2 and TRBJ2-7; D may be TRBD2 (6 bases). Germline-derived CDR1 and CDR2 are WSHSY and SAAADI. The CDR3 length is 10 residues. The V end was cut by 9 bases, the J end by 6 bases, with 9 bases between.

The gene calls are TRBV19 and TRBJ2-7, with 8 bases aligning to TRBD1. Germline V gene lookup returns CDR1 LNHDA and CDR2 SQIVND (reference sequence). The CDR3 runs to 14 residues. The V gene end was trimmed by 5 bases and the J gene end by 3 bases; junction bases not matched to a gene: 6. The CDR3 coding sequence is TGTGCCAGTAGTTGGACAGGGTTAGACTACGAGCAGTACTTC. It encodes CASSWTGLDYEQYF.

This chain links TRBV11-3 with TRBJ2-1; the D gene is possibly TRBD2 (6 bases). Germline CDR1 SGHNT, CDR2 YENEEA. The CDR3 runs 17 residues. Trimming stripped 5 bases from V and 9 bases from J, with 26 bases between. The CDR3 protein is CASSPPGTGAKTGEQFF. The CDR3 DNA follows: TGTGCCAGCAGCCCACCGGGGACGGGAGCTAAAACTGGTGAGCAGTTCTTC.

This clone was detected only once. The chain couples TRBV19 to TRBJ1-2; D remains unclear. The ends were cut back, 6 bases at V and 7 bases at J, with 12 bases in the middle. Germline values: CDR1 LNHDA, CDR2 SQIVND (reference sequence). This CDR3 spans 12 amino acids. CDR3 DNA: TGTGCCAGTAGGTCGGGGTTGAGTGGCTACACCTTC. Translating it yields CASRSGLSGYTF.

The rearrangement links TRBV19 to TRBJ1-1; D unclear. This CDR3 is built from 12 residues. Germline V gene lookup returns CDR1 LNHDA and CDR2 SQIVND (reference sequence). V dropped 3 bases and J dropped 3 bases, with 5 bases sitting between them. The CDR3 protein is CASSIPDTEAFF. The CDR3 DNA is TGTGCCAGTAGTATCCCGGACACTGAAGCTTTCTTT.

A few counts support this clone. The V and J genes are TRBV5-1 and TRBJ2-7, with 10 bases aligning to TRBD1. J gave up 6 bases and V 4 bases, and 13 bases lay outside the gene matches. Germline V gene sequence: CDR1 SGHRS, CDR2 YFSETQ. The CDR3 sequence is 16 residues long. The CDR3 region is CASSGGDRGLVVEQYF. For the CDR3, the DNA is TGCGCCAGCAGCGGGGGGGACAGGGGCTTGGTTGTCGAGCAGTACTTC.

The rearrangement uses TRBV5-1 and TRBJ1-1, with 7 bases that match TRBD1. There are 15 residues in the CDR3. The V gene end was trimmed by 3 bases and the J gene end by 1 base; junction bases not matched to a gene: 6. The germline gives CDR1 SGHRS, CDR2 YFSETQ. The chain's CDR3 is CASSYHTGENTEAFF. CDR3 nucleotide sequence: TGCGCCAGCAGCTACCACACAGGGGAGAACACTGAAGCTTTCTTT.

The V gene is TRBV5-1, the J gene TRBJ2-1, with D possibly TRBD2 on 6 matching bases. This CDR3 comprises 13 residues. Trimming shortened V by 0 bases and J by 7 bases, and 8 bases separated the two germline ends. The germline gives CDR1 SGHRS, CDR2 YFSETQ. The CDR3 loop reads CASSLALANEQFF. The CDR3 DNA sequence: TGCGCCAGCAGCTTGGCACTAGCTAATGAGCAGTTCTTC.

This CDR3 is CAISESVESNQPQHF. As DNA, the CDR3 is TGTGCCATCAGTGAGTCGGTGGAGAGCAATCAGCCCCAGCATTTT. The rearrangement joins TRBV10-3 to TRBJ1-5; D unclear. Trimming took off 0 bases at V and 1 base at J, with 7 bases between the two ends. From germline, CDR1 is ENHRY and CDR2 SYGVKD. This CDR3 has 15 residues.

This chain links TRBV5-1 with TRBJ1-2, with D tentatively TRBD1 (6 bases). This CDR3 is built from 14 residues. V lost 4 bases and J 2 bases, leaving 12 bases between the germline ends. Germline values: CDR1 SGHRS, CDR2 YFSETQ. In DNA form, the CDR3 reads TGCGCCAGCAGCCCTTCAGGGGAAAACTATGGCTACACCTTC. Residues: CASSPSGENYGYTF.

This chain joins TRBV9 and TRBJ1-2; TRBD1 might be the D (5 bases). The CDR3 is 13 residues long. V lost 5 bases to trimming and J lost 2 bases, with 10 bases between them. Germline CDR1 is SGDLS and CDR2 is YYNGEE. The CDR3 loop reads CASRDNDNYGYTF. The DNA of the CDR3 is TGTGCCAGCAGGGACAACGACAACTATGGCTACACCTTC.

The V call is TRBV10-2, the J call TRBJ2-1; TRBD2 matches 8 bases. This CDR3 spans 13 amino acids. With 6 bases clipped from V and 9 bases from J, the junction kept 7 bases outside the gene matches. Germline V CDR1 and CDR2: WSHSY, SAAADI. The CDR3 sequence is CASRNSGITEQFF. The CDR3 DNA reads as TGCGCCAGCAGGAATAGCGGGATCACTGAGCAGTTCTTC.

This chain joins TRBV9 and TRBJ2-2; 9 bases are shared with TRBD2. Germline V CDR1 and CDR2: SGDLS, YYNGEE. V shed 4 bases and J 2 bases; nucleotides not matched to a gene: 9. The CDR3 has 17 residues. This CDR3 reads CASSLKLAGYNTGELFF. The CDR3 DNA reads TGTGCCAGCAGCTTAAAACTAGCGGGTTATAACACCGGGGAGCTGTTTTTT. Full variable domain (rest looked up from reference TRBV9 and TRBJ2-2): DSGVTQTPKHLITATGQRVTLRCSPRSGDLSVYWYQQSLDQGLQFLIQYYNGEERAKGNILERFSAQQFPDLHSELNLSSLELGDSALYFCASSLKLAGYNTGELFFGEGSRLTVL.

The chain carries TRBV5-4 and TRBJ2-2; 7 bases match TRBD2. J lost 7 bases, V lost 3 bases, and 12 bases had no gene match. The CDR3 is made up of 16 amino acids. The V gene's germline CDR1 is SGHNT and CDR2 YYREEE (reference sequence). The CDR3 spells CASSWGRAGSVGELFF. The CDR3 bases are TGTGCCAGCAGCTGGGGGAGGGCAGGGTCTGTCGGGGAGCTGTTTTTT.

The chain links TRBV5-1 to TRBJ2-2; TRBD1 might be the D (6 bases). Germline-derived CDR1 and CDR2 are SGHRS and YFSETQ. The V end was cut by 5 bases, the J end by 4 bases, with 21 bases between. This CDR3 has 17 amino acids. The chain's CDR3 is CASRPNSGEYSTGELFF. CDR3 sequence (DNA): TGCGCCAGCAGACCCAACTCAGGGGAATACAGCACCGGGGAGCTGTTTTTT. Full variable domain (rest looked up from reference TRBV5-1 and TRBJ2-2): KAGVTQTPRYLIKTRGQQVTLSCSPISGHRSVSWYQQTPGQGLQFLFEYFSETQRNKGNFPGRFSGRQFSNSRSEMNVSTLELGDSALYLCASRPNSGEYSTGELFFGEGSRLTVL.